These 3 T cell receptor beta chains came from one sample sequenced in a study of identical twins. TCRdb recomputed calls from the 5' RACE reads with MiXCR, one row per CDR3 protein. Of 500,000 to 550,000 distinct CDR3 sequences in the sample, around 22% were seen once. The same sample was also studied in work on yellow fever vaccine responses in identical twins.

The sample comprised CD4+ T cells sorted from blood. The receptors here all came from a young woman in good health.

This chain joins TRBV2 and TRBJ2-7, with TRBD2 identical over 14 bases. V shed 8 bases and J 6 bases; nucleotides not matched to a gene: 6. Germline CDR1 reads SNHLY; CDR2 reads FYNNEI. CDR3 length: 14 residues. The CDR3 nucleotides read TGTGCCAGCTTGGGACTAGCGGGAGATCTCGAGCAGTACTTC. Amino acid sequence: CASLGLAGDLEQYF.

This clonotype appeared a few times. J is TRBJ1-4 and V is TRBV4-1; unclear D gene. Looked up from germline, CDR1 is MGHRA and CDR2 is YSYEKL. The CDR3 extends over 13 amino acids. V was trimmed by 0 bases and J by 8 bases, leaving 7 bases between them. As DNA, the CDR3 is TGCGCCAGCAGCCAAGACCGTCCGGAAAAACTGTTTTTT. Amino acids: CASSQDRPEKLFF.

This clonotype was recorded a few times. This chain uses TRBV5-1 with TRBJ1-2; no firm D call. Looked up from germline, CDR1 is SGHRS and CDR2 is YFSETQ. The CDR3 length is 14 residues. V lost 0 bases and J lost 7, with 13 bases in between. The CDR3 loop reads CASSLAQPSSGYTF. In DNA form, the CDR3 reads TGCGCCAGCAGCTTGGCACAGCCAAGCAGTGGCTACACCTTC.